The sequence of this T cell receptor beta chain was determined in a study of neurological immune-mediated disorders. This CDR3 contains 14 residues. The ends lost 5 bases at V and 4 bases at J; junction bases unmatched: 6. The germline V gene has CDR1 SGHRS and CDR2 YFSETQ. 5'RACE with 10-nucleotide random UMIs produced the cDNA. MiXCR, applied by TCRdb to the 5' RACE reads, yields one record per CDR3 protein. The repertoire consists of tens of thousands of distinct CDR3 sequences, with approximately 14% occurring once and the leading ten covering nearly 7%. The study's findings and limits: The study found the most TCR clonal expansion in HTLV-1-associated myelopathy and the least in multiple sclerosis, below healthy controls.

Healthy control participants comprised blood bank volunteers in Maryland, USA. Unsorted libraries were derived from 2 million PBMCs stored at -80 C. This clonotype was recorded at least ten times. What it binds is unknown. The sample was PBMCs. The sequence was collected from a woman in her forties or fifties in good health. The chain links TRBV5-1 to TRBJ2-5; 9 bases fit TRBD1. The CDR3 coding sequence is TGCGCCAGCAGGCCCGGGACAGGGAGAGAGACCCAGTACTTC. It yields the protein CASRPGTGRETQYF.